The rows below give T cell receptor beta chains drawn from one sample of a study of long-term antiretroviral therapy in people with HIV. TCRdb's table, derived via immunoSEQ multiplex PCR, lists solely in-frame clones and lacks some. The repertoire includes roughly 37,000 clones, about 80% of them detected once, and roughly 5.8% sits in the top ten. The sample here was unsorted PBMCs, taken 3.4 years after starting antiretroviral therapy. The receptor set was obtained from a man aged 25 to 40 with HIV. CDR3s include the opening cysteine and the closing phenylalanine or tryptophan. D genes are given only for firm matches. Size is stated for part of the rows, as once, few or many counts, or as a class when the clone is expanded.

CDR3 protein: CASSSPPGRITYNEQFF
CDR3 DNA: TGTGCCAGCAGCTCCCCCCCCGGGAGAATCACCTACAATGAGCAGTTCTTC
clone size: -
J gene: TRBJ2-1
V gene: TRBV7-8
D gene: -

CDR3 protein: CASSDLAGGMETQYF
CDR3 DNA: TGTGCCAGTAGTGACCTAGCGGGAGGGATGGAGACCCAGTACTTC
clone size: -
J gene: TRBJ2-5
V gene: TRBV19
D gene: TRBD2

CDR3 protein: CASSPESDILGNTIYF
CDR3 DNA: TGTGCCAGCTCACCGGAGTCGGACATTCTCGGAAACACCATATATTTT
clone size: -
J gene: TRBJ1-3
V gene: TRBV18
D gene: -

CDR3 protein: CAWSGDRGRVNEQFF
CDR3 DNA: TGTGCCTGGAGCGGGGACAGGGGAAGGGTCAATGAGCAGTTCTTC
clone size: once
J gene: TRBJ2-1
V gene: TRBV30
D gene: TRBD1

CDR3 protein: CASSVLPGGGETQYF
CDR3 DNA: TGTGCCAGCAGCGTACTGCCGGGAGGCGGGGAGACCCAGTACTTC
clone size: -
J gene: TRBJ2-5
V gene: TRBV9
D gene: TRBD2

CDR3 protein: CASSRTAPSEQYF
CDR3 DNA: TGTGCCAGTAGTCGAACAGCACCTAGCGAGCAGTACTTC
clone size: -
J gene: TRBJ2-7
V gene: TRBV19
D gene: -

CDR3 protein: CASSGQGAYEQYF
CDR3 DNA: TGTGCCAGCAGCGGACAGGGGGCCTACGAGCAGTACTTC
clone size: -
J gene: TRBJ2-7
V gene: TRBV9
D gene: TRBD1

CDR3 protein: CASSDPGRMNEQYF
CDR3 DNA: TGTGCCAGCAGTGACCCCGGGAGAATGAACGAGCAGTACTTC
clone size: -
J gene: TRBJ2-7
V gene: TRBV27
D gene: -

CDR3 protein: CAISGETGRTGANVLTF
CDR3 DNA: TGTGCCATCAGTGGAGAGACAGGGAGAACTGGGGCCAACGTCCTGACTTTC
clone size: -
J gene: TRBJ2-6
V gene: TRBV10-3
D gene: TRBD1

CDR3 protein: CSVRTSGSVGQYF
CDR3 DNA: TGCAGCGTGAGGACTAGCGGGAGTGTCGGTCAGTACTTC
clone size: -
J gene: TRBJ2-7
V gene: TRBV29-1
D gene: TRBD2

CDR3 protein: CATTTSSGTYEQYF
CDR3 DNA: TGTGCCACCACCACTTCTAGCGGGACTTACGAGCAGTACTTC
clone size: once
J gene: TRBJ2-7
V gene: TRBV19
D gene: TRBD2

CDR3 protein: CASSLGVTSAVGETQYF
CDR3 DNA: TGCGCCAGCAGCTTGGGCGTGACTAGCGCAGTGGGGGAGACCCAGTACTTC
clone size: -
J gene: TRBJ2-5
V gene: TRBV5-1
D gene: TRBD2

CDR3 protein: CASSERTSVYNEQFF
CDR3 DNA: TGTGCCAGTAGTGAACGGACTAGCGTATACAATGAGCAGTTCTTC
clone size: -
J gene: TRBJ2-1
V gene: TRBV19
D gene: TRBD2

CDR3 protein: CASSRRGSTDTQYF
CDR3 DNA: TGTGCCAGCAGCCGCAGGGGTAGCACAGATACGCAGTATTTT
clone size: -
J gene: TRBJ2-3
V gene: TRBV7-9
D gene: -

CDR3 protein: CASSLGTGGPNQPQHF
CDR3 DNA: TGTGCCAGCAGTTTAGGGACAGGGGGCCCCAATCAGCCCCAGCATTTT
clone size: -
J gene: TRBJ1-5
V gene: TRBV28
D gene: TRBD1

CDR3 protein: CASSLQPTTGTSYGYTF
CDR3 DNA: TGTGCCAGCAGCTTGCAGCCTACGACAGGCACTAGCTATGGCTACACCTTC
clone size: once
J gene: TRBJ1-2
V gene: TRBV7-8
D gene: -

CDR3 protein: CASSTGRNYGYTF
CDR3 DNA: TGTGCCAGCAGTACGGGACGGAACTATGGCTACACCTTC
clone size: -
J gene: TRBJ1-2
V gene: TRBV28
D gene: -

CDR3 protein: CASSQELAGGNTGELFF
CDR3 DNA: TGTGCCAGCAGCCAAGAACTAGCGGGAGGGAACACCGGGGAGCTGTTTTTT
clone size: -
J gene: TRBJ2-2
V gene: TRBV4-2
D gene: TRBD2

CDR3 protein: CASSQGGRGNEQFF
CDR3 DNA: TGTGCCAGCAGCCAAGGCGGCAGGGGCAATGAGCAGTTCTTC
clone size: -
J gene: TRBJ2-1
V gene: TRBV5-5
D gene: -

CDR3 protein: CASSPGQVNEKLFF
CDR3 DNA: TGTGCCAGCTCACCGGGACAGGTTAATGAAAAACTGTTTTTT
clone size: -
J gene: TRBJ1-4
V gene: TRBV18
D gene: TRBD1

CDR3 protein: CASSHAMGQLNTEAFF
CDR3 DNA: TGTGCCAGCAGCCATGCCATGGGACAGCTTAACACTGAAGCTTTCTTT
clone size: -
J gene: TRBJ1-1
V gene: TRBV4-2
D gene: TRBD1

CDR3 protein: CASSRSGNQETQYF
CDR3 DNA: TGTGCCAGCAGCCGGAGCGGGAACCAAGAGACCCAGTACTTC
clone size: -
J gene: TRBJ2-5
V gene: TRBV5-5
D gene: TRBD2

CDR3 protein: CASFMGGATLSEAFF
CDR3 DNA: TGTGCCTCCTTTATGGGGGGCGCTACACTTTCTGAAGCTTTCTTT
clone size: -
J gene: TRBJ1-1
V gene: TRBV5-5
D gene: -

CDR3 protein: CASSQGVGTGFYEQYF
CDR3 DNA: TGTGCCAGCAGCCAAGGGGTAGGGACAGGGTTTTACGAGCAGTACTTC
clone size: -
J gene: TRBJ2-7
V gene: TRBV14
D gene: TRBD1

CDR3 protein: CASSRSGRETQYF
CDR3 DNA: TGTGCCAGCAGCCGTAGCGGGAGAGAGACCCAGTACTTC
clone size: -
J gene: TRBJ2-5
V gene: TRBV27
D gene: TRBD2

CDR3 protein: CASSRGRGTYEQYF
CDR3 DNA: TGTGCCAGCAGTCGCGGGAGAGGCACCTACGAGCAGTACTTC
clone size: -
J gene: TRBJ2-7
V gene: TRBV28
D gene: TRBD2

CDR3 protein: CASSPRVRVDYGYTF
CDR3 DNA: TGTGCCAGCAGCCCACGAGTCAGGGTAGACTATGGCTACACCTTC
clone size: -
J gene: TRBJ1-2
V gene: TRBV7-2
D gene: -

CDR3 protein: CASSKRQTGLAGGWSYEQYF
CDR3 DNA: TGTGCCAGCAGCAAACGGCAAACGGGACTAGCGGGAGGCTGGTCCTACGAGCAGTACTTC
clone size: -
J gene: TRBJ2-7
V gene: TRBV21-1
D gene: -

CDR3 protein: CASSFISPGINTGELFF
CDR3 DNA: TGTGCCAGCAGCTTCATCTCTCCGGGCATAAACACCGGGGAGCTGTTTTTT
clone size: few
J gene: TRBJ2-2
V gene: TRBV11-2
D gene: -

CDR3 protein: CASSPAVQETQYF
CDR3 DNA: TGTGCCAGCTCACCGGCGGTTCAAGAGACCCAGTACTTC
clone size: -
J gene: TRBJ2-5
V gene: TRBV18
D gene: -

CDR3 protein: CASSLLSPGSGANVLTF
CDR3 DNA: TGCGCCAGCAGCTTGCTGTCACCCGGCTCTGGGGCCAACGTCCTGACTTTC
clone size: -
J gene: TRBJ2-6
V gene: TRBV5-1
D gene: -

CDR3 protein: CASSLGDNEQFF
CDR3 DNA: TGTGCCAGCAGCTTGGGTGACAATGAGCAGTTCTTC
clone size: medium-sized
J gene: TRBJ2-1
V gene: TRBV5-6
D gene: -

CDR3 protein: CASSYPGTEEKLFF
CDR3 DNA: TGTGCCAGCAGTTACCCCGGGACAGAAGAAAAACTGTTTTTT
clone size: -
J gene: TRBJ1-4
V gene: TRBV6-6
D gene: TRBD1

CDR3 protein: CASSLGTGTQFF
CDR3 DNA: TGTGCCAGCAGCTTAGGGACAGGAACGCAGTTCTTC
clone size: -
J gene: TRBJ2-1
V gene: TRBV7-9
D gene: TRBD1

CDR3 protein: CASMVTSGTSDTQYF
CDR3 DNA: TGTGCCAGTATGGTCACTAGCGGAACTTCGGATACGCAGTATTTT
clone size: -
J gene: TRBJ2-3
V gene: TRBV19
D gene: TRBD2

CDR3 protein: CAISESIVNQPQHF
CDR3 DNA: TGTGCCATCAGTGAGTCGATAGTGAATCAGCCCCAGCATTTT
clone size: -
J gene: TRBJ1-5
V gene: TRBV10-3
D gene: -

CDR3 protein: CASSLPPVREGTSDSYEQYF
CDR3 DNA: TGTGCCAGCAGTTTACCGCCGGTCAGGGAGGGCACTAGCGACTCCTACGAGCAGTACTTC
clone size: -
J gene: TRBJ2-7
V gene: TRBV28
D gene: TRBD2

CDR3 protein: CASSAGTVNTEAFF
CDR3 DNA: TGTGCCAGCAGCGCCGGGACAGTCAACACTGAAGCTTTCTTT
clone size: few
J gene: TRBJ1-1
V gene: TRBV7-2
D gene: TRBD1

CDR3 protein: CAWSVTDRGEKLFF
CDR3 DNA: TGTGCCTGGAGTGTAACGGACAGGGGTGAAAAACTGTTTTTT
clone size: -
J gene: TRBJ1-4
V gene: TRBV30
D gene: TRBD1

CDR3 protein: CASSSPTGLAGLYGYTF
CDR3 DNA: TGTGCCAGCAGTTCCCCGACAGGGCTTGCGGGGCTATATGGCTACACCTTC
clone size: -
J gene: TRBJ1-2
V gene: TRBV28
D gene: TRBD1

CDR3 protein: CASSFAGGTDTQYF
CDR3 DNA: TGTGCCAGCAGTTTTGCGGGAGGCACAGATACGCAGTATTTT
clone size: -
J gene: TRBJ2-3
V gene: TRBV28
D gene: TRBD2

CDR3 protein: CASSLSQANYGYTF
CDR3 DNA: TGTGCCAGCAGCTTATCACAAGCTAACTATGGCTACACCTTC
clone size: -
J gene: TRBJ1-2
V gene: TRBV7-9
D gene: -

CDR3 protein: CASSLVRFNYGYTF
CDR3 DNA: TGTGCCAGCAGCTTGGTTAGGTTTAACTATGGCTACACCTTC
clone size: -
J gene: TRBJ1-2
V gene: TRBV11-2
D gene: -

CDR3 protein: CASSGPHSGRLTDTQYF
CDR3 DNA: TGTGCCAGCAGCGGCCCCCATAGCGGGAGGCTCACAGATACGCAGTATTTT
clone size: -
J gene: TRBJ2-3
V gene: TRBV28
D gene: TRBD2

CDR3 protein: CASSLVGYDGYTF
CDR3 DNA: TGTGCCAGCAGCTTGGTGGGGTACGATGGCTACACCTTC
clone size: once
J gene: TRBJ1-2
V gene: TRBV5-6
D gene: -

CDR3 protein: CASTTGRGLRSNQPQHF
CDR3 DNA: TGCGCCAGCACCACGGGACGGGGCCTGCGGAGCAATCAGCCCCAGCATTTT
clone size: -
J gene: TRBJ1-5
V gene: TRBV23-1
D gene: -

CDR3 protein: CASSLEVGDSYEQYF
CDR3 DNA: TGCGCCAGCAGCTTGGAGGTCGGGGACAGCTACGAGCAGTACTTC
clone size: -
J gene: TRBJ2-7
V gene: TRBV5-1
D gene: TRBD1